This T cell receptor beta chain was captured in a study of T cell repertoires in cytomegalovirus infection. TCRdb re-called the reads through MiXCR, storing one row per CDR3 protein. The sample lists roughly 130,000 distinct CDR3 sequences, roughly 9% occurring once. This clonotype was counted many times. Germline CDR1 reads SGHTA; CDR2 reads FQGTGA. The ends were cut back, 6 bases at V and 4 bases at J, with 22 bases in the middle. The CDR3 sequence is 17 residues long. This chain links TRBV7-3 with TRBJ2-1; no clear D gene. This clonotype was sampled from a human donor in good health (CMV status not recorded). Some clones in this sample may be carry-over from other donors' samples. The material sequenced was PBMCs. DNA of the CDR3: TGTGCCAGCAGTTTCAACTTAGAGTTCGCAATGTACAATGAGCAGTTCTTC. It translates to CASSFNLEFAMYNEQFF.